Below, 27 T cell receptor beta chains from the same sample are listed, as sequenced in a study of cytomegalovirus exposure and HLA in healthy donors. The PCR made use of 60 Vbeta and 13 Jbeta primers. Using immunoSEQ multiplex PCR, the repertoire was profiled, and TCRdb retains in-frame clones only, with some absent. In the table there are 200,000 or so clones, about 85% of which are singletons. The sample taken for sequencing was PBMCs. These receptors were taken from a man in his fifties in good health and CMV-seronegative.

To note about this clone: One junction end disagrees with the germline gene, perhaps due to a read error. The V call is TRBV4-1, the J call TRBJ2-5; tentative D call: TRBD1 (5 bases). The CDR3 is 17 residues long. The V gene's germline CDR1 is MGHRA and CDR2 YSYEKL. The CDR3: CASSQDRSTENQEPQYF. The DNA for the CDR3 is TGCGCCAGCAGCCAAGATCGATCGACAGAAAACCAAGAGCCCCAGTACTTC.

The V and J genes are TRBV5-5 and TRBJ2-5; D perhaps matches TRBD2 (5 bases). Deletions cut 1 base from V and 2 bases from J, with 6 bases between. The CDR3 sequence is 13 residues long. The germline gives CDR1 SGHKS, CDR2 YYEKEE (reference sequence). The CDR3, as DNA: TGTGCCAGCAGCTTGCCGGGGCAAGAGACCCAGTACTTC. It yields the protein CASSLPGQETQYF. The full variable domain, completed using reference TRBV5-5 and TRBJ2-5, is DAGVTQSPTHLIKTRGQQVTLRCSPISGHKSVSWYQQVLGQGPQFIFQYYEKEERGRGNFPDRFSARQFPNYSSELNVNALLLGDSALYLCASSLPGQETQYFGPGTRLLVL.

The chain carries TRBV10-3 and TRBJ1-1; D may be TRBD1 (6 bases). CDR1 is ENHRY, CDR2 SYGVKD, per germline. The ends were cut back, 10 bases at V and 8 bases at J, with 14 bases in the middle. CDR3 length: 11 amino acids. CDR3 in amino acids: CATEQGPEAFF. The DNA of the CDR3 is TGTGCCACCGAACAGGGACCCGAAGCTTTCTTT.

The chain employs TRBV15 and TRBJ1-5; D is uncertain. Germline V gives CDR1 LNHNV, CDR2 YYDKDF (reference sequence). The V end was cut by 3 bases, the J end by 7 bases, with 7 bases between. This CDR3 comprises 12 residues. CDR3 sequence reads: CATSSMEQPQHF. The CDR3 DNA sequence: TGTGCCACCAGCAGTATGGAGCAGCCCCAGCATTTT.

J is TRBJ1-1 and V is TRBV5-1, with D tentatively TRBD1 (6 bases). The CDR3 length is 15 residues. Trimming cost V 0 bases and J 1 base, with 10 bases left between them. CDR1 and CDR2 from the germline V gene are SGHRS and YFSETQ. The CDR3 region is CASSLVTGKNTEAFF. In DNA form, the CDR3 reads TGCGCCAGCAGCTTGGTTACAGGGAAGAACACTGAAGCTTTCTTT.

V usage is TRBV2 and J usage is TRBJ1-2, with 7 bases that match TRBD1. Germline CDR1 SNHLY, CDR2 FYNNEI. This CDR3 has 14 amino acids. V lost 8 bases and J lost 4; bases outside the gene matches: 10. CDR3 bases: TGTGCCAGCTCTCCTACAGGGGTGCTCTATGGCTACACCTTC. Translating gives CASSPTGVLYGYTF.

CDR3 bases: TGCGCCAGCAGCCGGGACAGGGAAACTGAAGCTTTCTTT. Protein product: CASSRDRETEAFF. The chain employs TRBV5-1 and TRBJ1-1; 9 nucleotides match TRBD1. Germline CDR1 is SGHRS and CDR2 is YFSETQ. J was trimmed by 5 bases and V by 4 bases; bases with no gene match: 3. The CDR3 sequence is 13 residues long.

This clone was seen only once. This sequence joins TRBV29-1 and TRBJ1-1, with D possibly matching TRBD1 (6 bases). From germline, CDR1 is SQVTM and CDR2 ANQGSEA. With 4 bases removed from V and 4 bases from J, the gap between germline ends came to 13 bases. The CDR3 totals 13 residues. The CDR3 DNA sequence: TGCAGCGTTGTTGAGGGGGACGGCACTGAAGCTTTCTTT. Translated: CSVVEGDGTEAFF.

The J gene is TRBJ1-1, the V gene TRBV6-5, with 8 bases that match TRBD1. Trimming at V came to 5 bases and at J to 8 bases, leaving 7 bases not matched to a gene. This CDR3 is built from 13 residues. The V gene's germline CDR1 is MNHEY and CDR2 SVGAGI. The CDR3 bases are TGTGCCAGCAGTCGACAGGGGCCCTCGGAAGCTTTCTTT. Its translation: CASSRQGPSEAFF.

DNA for the CDR3: TGTGCCAGCAGTTTCGGGGCAGGGGCGACCTATGGCTACACCTTC. It encodes CASSFGAGATYGYTF. The chain links TRBV27 to TRBJ1-2; the D gene is possibly TRBD1 (6 bases). The germline V and J ends were trimmed by 3 bases and 4 bases, with 15 bases remaining between them. CDR3 length: 15 amino acids. Germline CDR1 and CDR2: MNHEY and SMNVEV (reference sequence).

The chain uses TRBV4-1 and TRBJ1-5, with D perhaps TRBD1 (5 bases). Germline assignment: CDR1 MGHRA and CDR2 YSYEKL. The CDR3 loop spans 14 amino acids. With 4 bases removed from V and 5 bases from J, the gap between germline ends came to 12 bases. The CDR3 bases are TGCGCCAGCAGCCTTGCAGGGTCGGATCAGCCCCAGCATTTT. The encoded protein is CASSLAGSDQPQHF.

This clone has a handful of counts. The V call is TRBV15, the J call TRBJ1-2; TRBD1 might be the D (6 bases). V lost 0 bases, J lost 6 bases, and 14 bases lay in between. Germline CDR1 LNHNV, CDR2 YYDKDF (reference sequence). The CDR3 has 15 amino acids. CDR3 coding DNA: TGTGCCACCAGCAGAGATTTAGGGGGGGGTAATGGCTACACCTTC. Protein: CATSRDLGGGNGYTF.

The CDR3 DNA follows: TGTGCCAGCAGTGGCCAAGACAGGGGTATCCCATGGCCACCAGAGACCCAGTACTTC. As protein: CASSGQDRGIPWPPETQYF. J is TRBJ2-5 and V is TRBV2, with 8 bases lining up with TRBD1. Germline V gene lookup returns CDR1 SNHLY and CDR2 FYNNEI. V lost 4 bases, J lost 4 bases, and 20 bases stayed unmatched. This CDR3 region has 19 residues.

The sample holds a few counts of this clone. This chain connects TRBV19 to TRBJ1-1; D is unclear. This CDR3 has 14 amino acids. CDR1 and CDR2 (germline): LNHDA, SQIVND (reference sequence). Trimming shortened V by 2 bases and J by 0 bases, and 7 bases separated the two germline ends. The CDR3 spells CASSISGLNTEAFF. The CDR3 DNA sequence: TGTGCCAGTAGTATATCCGGTTTGAACACTGAAGCTTTCTTT.

The chain employs TRBV14 and TRBJ2-3, with no clear D. Deletions cut 0 bases from V and 3 bases from J, with 4 bases between. The CDR3 contains 13 residues. Germline V gene data show CDR1 as SGHDN and CDR2 as FVKESK. The CDR3 DNA follows: TGTGCCAGCAGCCAAGACCGGACAGATACGCAGTATTTT. Amino acid sequence: CASSQDRTDTQYF.

The chain is built from TRBV4-1 and TRBJ1-2; D unresolved. The CDR3 totals 15 residues. CDR1 is MGHRA and CDR2 is YSYEKL in the germline V gene. With 2 bases removed from V and 2 bases from J, the gap between germline ends came to 12 bases. The CDR3 DNA reads as TGCGCCAGCAGCCAAACGACACTTACCAACTATGGCTACACCTTC. Its protein product is CASSQTTLTNYGYTF.

The rearrangement links TRBV18 to TRBJ1-1; TRBD1 might be the D (6 bases). In germline, CDR1 is KGHSH, CDR2 LQKENI. Trimming removed 5 bases from V and 5 bases from J, with 18 bases in between. The CDR3 is made up of 15 amino acids. CDR3 bases: TGTGCCAGCTCATTAACCACAGGGCATTGGACTGAAGCTTTCTTT. It specifies CASSLTTGHWTEAFF. Variable domain in full (rest from reference TRBV18 and TRBJ1-1): NAGVMQNPRHLVRRRGQEARLRCSPMKGHSHVYWYRQLPEEGLKFMVYLQKENIIDESGMPKERFSAEFPKEGPSILRIQQVVRGDSAAYFCASSLTTGHWTEAFFGQGTRLTVV.

The chain couples TRBV10-1 to TRBJ2-5, with D possibly TRBD1 on 7 matching bases. Trimming left V 0 bases short and J 6 bases short, with 11 bases between. This CDR3 region has 14 residues. The V gene's germline CDR1 is WNHNN and CDR2 SYGVQD (reference sequence). The CDR3 region is CASSESTGRQTQYF. The CDR3 DNA is TGCGCCAGCAGTGAGTCGACAGGGAGGCAGACCCAGTACTTC.

The chain employs TRBV2 and TRBJ2-7; TRBD2 is a possible D gene (6 bases). Germline V lookup: CDR1 SNHLY, CDR2 FYNNEI. The CDR3 sequence is 15 residues long. The germline V and J ends were trimmed by 2 bases and 2 bases, with 13 bases remaining between them. The CDR3 reads CASSERPSGAYEQYF. In DNA, the CDR3 is TGTGCCAGCAGTGAACGCCCCTCGGGGGCCTACGAGCAGTACTTC.

Notes on this clone: Other DNA variants within this sample encode the same CDR3. This chain links TRBV7-2 with TRBJ2-7, with no clear D. The CDR3 is made up of 12 amino acids. V gave up 5 bases and J gave up 2 bases, with 7 bases separating them. Germline CDR1 reads SGHTA; CDR2 reads FQGNSA. The CDR3 DNA is TGTGCCAGCAGCCCAACTCCCTACGAGCAGTACTTC. Its protein product is CASSPTPYEQYF.

The J gene is TRBJ2-6, the V gene TRBV9; 14 bases agree with TRBD2. CDR3 length equals 20 residues. The germline gives CDR1 SGDLS, CDR2 YYNGEE. Losses at the gene ends were 0 bases for V and 2 bases for J; bases not matched to a gene: 7. The CDR3 here is CASSVDGRGLAGAGANVLTF. As DNA, the CDR3 is TGTGCCAGCAGCGTAGATGGTAGGGGACTAGCGGGGGCTGGGGCCAACGTCCTGACTTTC.

J is TRBJ2-5 and V is TRBV9; TRBD2 agrees at 14 bases. CDR3 length: 20 residues. J gave up 0 bases and V 4 bases, and 14 bases lay outside the gene matches. Germline V gene sequence: CDR1 SGDLS, CDR2 YYNGEE. CDR3 protein: CASSRGLAGGPGNHQETQYF. Here the CDR3 DNA reads TGTGCCAGCAGCCGAGGACTAGCGGGGGGTCCTGGTAACCACCAAGAGACCCAGTACTTC.

This chain links TRBV4-1 with TRBJ2-3; TRBD2 might be the D (5 bases). Trimming removed 1 base at V and 2 bases at J, with 13 bases between. Germline CDR1 MGHRA, CDR2 YSYEKL. This CDR3 comprises 16 residues. DNA for the CDR3: TGCGCCAGCAGCCAAGGAAATTACGGGGTCACAGATACGCAGTATTTT. Amino acids: CASSQGNYGVTDTQYF.

The chain combines TRBV27 with TRBJ2-5, with D perhaps matching TRBD2 (5 bases). The V and J ends lost 2 bases and 2 bases respectively, with 9 bases between them. This CDR3 contains 14 residues. Germline-derived CDR1 and CDR2 are MNHEY and SMNVEV (reference sequence). CDR3: CASSLLARQETQYF. CDR3 sequence (DNA): TGTGCCAGCAGTTTACTAGCCAGACAAGAGACCCAGTACTTC.

CDR3 residues: CATSRRTGGTDTQYF. The CDR3 DNA is TGTGCCACCAGCCGGAGGACAGGTGGCACAGATACGCAGTATTTT. The V and J genes are TRBV15 and TRBJ2-3; 7 bases match TRBD1. CDR3 length equals 15 residues. Germline CDR1 reads LNHNV; CDR2 reads YYDKDF (reference sequence). V lost 5 bases to trimming and J lost 1 base; unmatched junction nucleotides: 6.

The gene calls are TRBV11-2 and TRBJ2-1; 12 bases fit TRBD2. J was trimmed by 5 bases and V by 2 bases; bases with no gene match: 13. Germline CDR1 is SGHAT and CDR2 is FQNNGV. The CDR3 runs 19 residues. The CDR3 loop is CASSLSSGGVPKLNNEQFF. Here the CDR3 DNA reads TGTGCCAGCAGCTTATCTAGCGGGGGGGTCCCCAAACTTAACAATGAGCAGTTCTTC.

The chain combines TRBV29-1 with TRBJ1-2; TRBD1 agrees at 7 bases. The J segment lost 2 bases and the V segment lost 6 bases, leaving 3 bases of the junction unmatched. The V gene's germline CDR1 is SQVTM and CDR2 ANQGSEA. The CDR3 spans 12 residues. CDR3 amino acids: CSVDRVNYGYTF. For the CDR3, the DNA is TGCAGCGTAGACAGGGTCAACTATGGCTACACCTTC.